Listed below are T cell receptor beta chains from one sample, sequenced in a study of beta chain features in type 1 diabetes. This table comes from immunoSEQ multiplex PCR, and its TCRdb copy is limited to in-frame clones, with some not included. The sample shows approximately 250,000 clones, 7.5% to 10% of them seen only once. Sequenced sample: naive CD4+ T cells from blood. Receptors were obtained from a woman between 18 and 29 years old in good health. Both conserved end residues are part of each CDR3. D genes are given only for firm matches. A clone size is listed for some rows: how often the clone was seen (once, few, many), or a class if it is expanded.

j_gene: TRBJ1-2; abundance: NA; v_gene: TRBV20-1; d_gene: NA; CDR3aa: CSARGRDGYTF; CDR3nt: TGCAGTGCTAGGGGCAGGGATGGCTACACCTTC
j_gene: TRBJ2-7; abundance: few; v_gene: TRBV5-1; d_gene: TRBD2; CDR3aa: CASSAPGTSGGSLSYEQYF; CDR3nt: TGCGCCAGCAGCGCTCCCGGGACTAGCGGGGGGTCTCTCTCCTACGAGCAGTACTTC
j_gene: TRBJ2-1; abundance: few; v_gene: TRBV11-1; d_gene: TRBD2; CDR3aa: CASSRSGRANEQFF; CDR3nt: TGTGCCAGCAGCCGTAGCGGGAGGGCTAATGAGCAGTTCTTC
j_gene: TRBJ2-1; abundance: few; v_gene: TRBV7-3; d_gene: TRBD2; CDR3aa: CASSLTSGGAYNEQFF; CDR3nt: TGTGCCAGCAGCTTAACTAGCGGGGGGGCCTACAATGAGCAGTTCTTC
j_gene: TRBJ2-7; abundance: NA; v_gene: TRBV9; d_gene: NA; CDR3aa: CASSVEVGPGEQYF; CDR3nt: TGTGCCAGCAGCGTAGAGGTCGGCCCGGGTGAGCAGTACTTC
j_gene: TRBJ2-1; abundance: few; v_gene: TRBV7-9; d_gene: TRBD2; CDR3aa: CASSSGGLAGVYNEQFF; CDR3nt: TGTGCCAGCAGCTCCGGCGGACTAGCGGGAGTTTATAATGAGCAGTTCTTC
j_gene: TRBJ2-1; abundance: few; v_gene: TRBV6-5; d_gene: TRBD1; CDR3aa: CASSLYGTDNEQFF; CDR3nt: TGTGCCAGCAGTTTATACGGGACAGACAATGAGCAGTTCTTC
j_gene: TRBJ1-2; abundance: few; v_gene: TRBV19; d_gene: TRBD1; CDR3aa: CASSRQGNYGYTF; CDR3nt: TGTGCCAGTAGTCGACAGGGGAACTATGGCTACACCTTC
j_gene: TRBJ1-4; abundance: NA; v_gene: TRBV18; d_gene: TRBD1; CDR3aa: CASSPRTGYGEKLFF; CDR3nt: TGTGCCAGCTCACCCCGGACAGGGTACGGAGAAAAACTGTTTTTT
j_gene: TRBJ2-3; abundance: few; v_gene: TRBV7-3; d_gene: TRBD2; CDR3aa: CASSMGLADTDTQYF; CDR3nt: TGTGCCAGCAGCATGGGACTAGCGGACACAGATACGCAGTATTTT
j_gene: TRBJ2-2; abundance: few; v_gene: TRBV7-6; d_gene: NA; CDR3aa: CASSTLPRGGTGELFF; CDR3nt: TGTGCCAGCAGCACCCTCCCCCGCGGAGGCACCGGGGAGCTGTTTTTT
j_gene: TRBJ2-3; abundance: few; v_gene: TRBV5-1; d_gene: TRBD1; CDR3aa: CASSLARQGGTDTQYF; CDR3nt: TGCGCCAGCAGCTTGGCTCGACAGGGCGGCACAGATACGCAGTATTTT
j_gene: TRBJ1-1; abundance: NA; v_gene: TRBV27; d_gene: NA; CDR3aa: CASSFYRASAEAFF; CDR3nt: TGTGCCAGCAGTTTCTACAGGGCTAGTGCTGAAGCTTTCTTT
j_gene: TRBJ2-7; abundance: few; v_gene: TRBV15; d_gene: NA; CDR3aa: CATSRDRDEQYF; CDR3nt: TGTGCCACCAGCAGAGATCGAGACGAGCAGTACTTC
j_gene: TRBJ2-7; abundance: few; v_gene: TRBV30; d_gene: NA; CDR3aa: CAWSTYRESHEQYF; CDR3nt: TGTGCCTGGAGTACATACAGGGAAAGCCACGAGCAGTACTTC
j_gene: TRBJ2-7; abundance: few; v_gene: TRBV28; d_gene: NA; CDR3aa: CASIGVGSSYEQYF; CDR3nt: TGTGCCAGCATCGGGGTCGGGAGCTCCTACGAGCAGTACTTC
j_gene: TRBJ2-5; abundance: many; v_gene: TRBV25-1; d_gene: NA; CDR3aa: CASSEWAGETQYF; CDR3nt: TGTGCCAGCAGTGAATGGGCTGGAGAGACCCAGTACTTC
j_gene: TRBJ1-1; abundance: few; v_gene: TRBV27; d_gene: TRBD1; CDR3aa: CASSRRTGHIMNTEAFF; CDR3nt: TGTGCCAGCAGCCGGAGGACAGGGCATATCATGAACACTGAAGCTTTCTTT
j_gene: TRBJ1-1; abundance: few; v_gene: TRBV9; d_gene: NA; CDR3aa: CASSVGRGSPGDTEAFF; CDR3nt: TGTGCCAGCAGCGTAGGGCGGGGGAGCCCCGGTGACACTGAAGCTTTCTTT
j_gene: TRBJ2-1; abundance: many; v_gene: TRBV30; d_gene: NA; CDR3aa: CAWMQGRASYNEQFF; CDR3nt: TGTGCCTGGATGCAGGGGCGGGCATCCTACAATGAGCAGTTCTTC
j_gene: TRBJ2-2; abundance: NA; v_gene: TRBV5-1; d_gene: NA; CDR3aa: CASSQDTANTGELFF; CDR3nt: TGCGCCAGCAGCCAGGACACCGCGAACACCGGGGAGCTGTTTTTT
j_gene: TRBJ2-6; abundance: NA; v_gene: TRBV5-1; d_gene: NA; CDR3aa: CASSWGERTGANVLTF; CDR3nt: TGCGCCAGCAGCTGGGGGGAGAGAACTGGGGCCAACGTCCTGACTTTC
j_gene: TRBJ2-3; abundance: few; v_gene: TRBV30; d_gene: NA; CDR3aa: CAWSDGAGTDTQYF; CDR3nt: TGTGCCTGGAGTGATGGAGCCGGCACAGATACGCAGTATTTT
j_gene: TRBJ2-3; abundance: NA; v_gene: TRBV5-1; d_gene: TRBD2; CDR3aa: CASSVGLAGDTDTQYF; CDR3nt: TGCGCCAGCAGCGTGGGACTAGCGGGGGACACAGATACGCAGTATTTT
j_gene: TRBJ1-1; abundance: few; v_gene: TRBV30; d_gene: NA; CDR3aa: CAWSLGPEAFF; CDR3nt: TGTGCCTGGAGCCTGGGCCCTGAAGCTTTCTTT
j_gene: TRBJ1-5; abundance: few; v_gene: TRBV10-3; d_gene: NA; CDR3aa: CATKGPAGDQPQHF; CDR3nt: TGTGCCACCAAGGGCCCAGCAGGGGATCAGCCCCAGCATTTT
j_gene: TRBJ1-5; abundance: NA; v_gene: TRBV5-4; d_gene: TRBD1; CDR3aa: CASSSDRGDQPQHF; CDR3nt: TGTGCCAGCAGCTCGGACAGGGGAGATCAGCCCCAGCATTTT
j_gene: TRBJ1-6; abundance: NA; v_gene: TRBV7-9; d_gene: NA; CDR3aa: CASSPGATGVGNSPLHF; CDR3nt: TGTGCCAGCAGCCCAGGGGCGACTGGGGTCGGGAATTCACCCCTCCACTTT
j_gene: TRBJ1-4; abundance: NA; v_gene: TRBV4-1; d_gene: NA; CDR3aa: CASSQPGEKLFF; CDR3nt: TGCGCCAGCAGCCAGCCGGGGGAAAAACTGTTTTTT
j_gene: TRBJ2-1; abundance: NA; v_gene: TRBV6-5; d_gene: NA; CDR3aa: CASSLRFNEQFF; CDR3nt: TGTGCCAGCAGCCTACGATTCAATGAGCAGTTCTTC
j_gene: TRBJ2-5; abundance: NA; v_gene: TRBV28; d_gene: TRBD2; CDR3aa: CASSLIASGGETQYF; CDR3nt: TGTGCCAGCAGTTTAATCGCTAGCGGGGGGGAGACCCAGTACTTC
j_gene: TRBJ2-7; abundance: few; v_gene: TRBV5-6; d_gene: NA; CDR3aa: CASSSGGLSSYEQYF; CDR3nt: TGTGCCAGCAGCTCCGGCGGCCTTAGCTCCTACGAGCAGTACTTC
j_gene: TRBJ2-7; abundance: few; v_gene: TRBV4-1; d_gene: TRBD1; CDR3aa: CASRDQDRPRAYEQYF; CDR3nt: TGCGCCAGCAGAGACCAGGACAGGCCGAGGGCTTACGAGCAGTACTTC
j_gene: TRBJ2-4; abundance: NA; v_gene: TRBV12-5; d_gene: TRBD1; CDR3aa: CASGRDRGNQYF; CDR3nt: TGTGCTAGTGGAAGGGACAGGGGCAATCAGTACTTC
j_gene: TRBJ2-2; abundance: few; v_gene: TRBV7-2; d_gene: TRBD1; CDR3aa: CASSYGTGEGRTGELFF; CDR3nt: TGTGCCAGCAGCTACGGGACAGGGGAAGGGCGAACCGGGGAGCTGTTTTTT
j_gene: TRBJ2-1; abundance: few; v_gene: TRBV27; d_gene: TRBD2; CDR3aa: CASSFLAAPNEQFF; CDR3nt: TGTGCCAGCAGTTTCCTAGCGGCACCCAATGAGCAGTTCTTC
j_gene: TRBJ2-1; abundance: NA; v_gene: TRBV6-5; d_gene: NA; CDR3aa: CASTHGDEQFF; CDR3nt: TGTGCCAGCACCCACGGGGATGAGCAGTTCTTC
j_gene: TRBJ2-5; abundance: NA; v_gene: TRBV4-1; d_gene: TRBD2; CDR3aa: CASSQHGTSGETQYF; CDR3nt: TGCGCCAGCAGCCAACATGGGACTAGTGGGGAGACCCAGTACTTC
j_gene: TRBJ2-2; abundance: NA; v_gene: TRBV29-1; d_gene: TRBD2; CDR3aa: CSVRLAGGPVGELFF; CDR3nt: TGCAGCGTAAGACTAGCGGGAGGGCCCGTCGGGGAGCTGTTTTTT
j_gene: TRBJ2-1; abundance: NA; v_gene: TRBV6-5; d_gene: NA; CDR3aa: CASGRTDINEQFF; CDR3nt: TGTGCCAGCGGAAGGACTGATATCAATGAGCAGTTCTTC
j_gene: TRBJ1-2; abundance: NA; v_gene: TRBV5-4; d_gene: NA; CDR3aa: CASTLNGKNYGYTF; CDR3nt: TGTGCCAGCACCCTAAACGGGAAGAACTATGGCTACACCTTC
j_gene: TRBJ1-1; abundance: once; v_gene: TRBV7-9; d_gene: NA; CDR3aa: CASSFSLGRRVMNTEAFF; CDR3nt: TGTGCCAGCAGCTTCTCCTTGGGGCGCCGGGTAATGAACACTGAAGCTTTCTTT
j_gene: TRBJ1-5; abundance: few; v_gene: TRBV2; d_gene: NA; CDR3aa: CASSEGAGQPQHF; CDR3nt: TGTGCCAGCAGTGAAGGGGCGGGTCAGCCCCAGCATTTT
j_gene: TRBJ1-4; abundance: NA; v_gene: TRBV7-6; d_gene: NA; CDR3aa: CASSERVRVEKLFF; CDR3nt: TGTGCCAGCAGCGAGAGGGTCCGGGTTGAAAAACTGTTTTTT
j_gene: TRBJ1-3; abundance: few; v_gene: TRBV25-1; d_gene: TRBD1; CDR3aa: CASSQTGGRNTIYF; CDR3nt: TGTGCCAGCAGTCAGACAGGGGGCCGAAACACCATATATTTT
j_gene: TRBJ1-5; abundance: few; v_gene: TRBV7-9; d_gene: NA; CDR3aa: CASSLNFEPQHF; CDR3nt: TGTGCCAGCAGCTTAAATTTCGAGCCCCAGCATTTT
j_gene: TRBJ1-2; abundance: NA; v_gene: TRBV19; d_gene: NA; CDR3aa: CASMGSTQPRGLYGYTF; CDR3nt: TGTGCCAGTATGGGATCTACACAGCCCCGGGGTCTATATGGCTACACCTTC